This TCR beta chain comes out of a study of cytomegalovirus exposure and HLA in healthy donors (dated by TCRdb to about 2017). General notes on the study: An earlier analysis of some 500 of the donors reported about 290 Gb of sequence data and 117 million unique TCR beta sequences from some 180 million T cells. In the later analysis, no new phenotypic data were used to find candidate immune exposures; instead, reliance was placed on TCR beta sequences and their occurrence across donors. HLA typing included class I and class II loci at four-digit resolution. Among the roughly 400 genotyped donors, around 81% belonged to the genetic ancestry cluster associated with self-reported Caucasian donors. Donor age, sex, ethnicity and CMV serostatus were collected together with the repertoire data. Besides the first cohort of 666 subjects, a separate validation cohort made up of 120 different subjects was used. The number of typed donors differed by locus: roughly 629-640 for A, B, C, DRB1 and DQB1; roughly 510 for DQA1; 606 for DPA1; and 450 to 480 for DPB1. Four to six DR-DQ haplotypes were handled as single units for association and clustering, since linkage in the cohort was strong. High-throughput TCR immunosequencing, statistical association of individual TCRs with disease status, and machine learning were combined to predict cytomegalovirus infection status. All discovery cohort repertoires had been generated on a single sequencing platform. About 310 gigabases of sequencing data and some 85 million unique TCR sequences were included in an early release covering about 620 HLA-typed donors. A later analysis re-examined previously published TCR beta repertoires from just over 650 donors and added high-resolution HLA genotyping to investigate patterns of TCR occurrence. An earlier analysis of fewer than 750 of the donors used high-throughput TCR beta sequencing to judge whether each TCR beta V gene segment behaved as functional or pseudogenic. The study aimed to test whether cataloging public T cell receptors could reveal signatures of past pathogen exposure. Genome-wide SNP genotypes for about 65% of the 666 donors were used in a later genetic analysis, which treated that subset as a discovery cohort. The study used immunosequencing to profile the T cell repertoires of 666 subjects and linked those repertoires to cytomegalovirus serostatus. Among about 400 genotyped donors of the cohort, an average of roughly 230,000 unique TCR beta nucleotide sequences was sequenced per donor, of which roughly 17% were non-productive. What the research found in general, with its limitations: Compared with the approximately 600-donor mean, donors in an Asian-associated ancestry cluster had fewer N-insertions in productive TCRs, according to a later genetic analysis. Compared with equally common non-associated chains, HLA-associated TCR beta chains in a later analysis were more clonally expanded and had lower generation probabilities. In a later analysis, the rate of TCR association differed among HLA loci, with DRB1 alleles having the most associated TCRs and HLA-C alleles having the fewest. In a later analysis, some 17,000 TCR beta sequences were associated with specific HLA alleles at a false discovery rate of 0.05. When HLA alleles, especially DR and DQ, strongly co-occurred, TCR associations were difficult to assign to individual alleles. According to a later analysis, parvovirus B19, influenza, CMV and Epstein-Barr virus appeared linked to several top co-occurrence clusters. Across donors, most TCR sequences were observed very rarely, whereas some public TCRs were present in many individuals. In this cohort, only TCR beta chains were sequenced, and detectable features were limited by the absence of alpha or paired-chain data. A group of highly shared sequence variants was considered likely to be a technical artifact of the sequencing pipeline. The authors suggested that the approach could potentially be generalized to other disease states and immunological phenotypes. Presence/absence analyses assumed roughly uniform sequencing depth across donors, an assumption that may not hold. For the cohort, immune exposure information was limited to CMV serostatus. A further reported finding was that TCR beta sequences accurately predicted the HLA-A and HLA-B alleles for most subjects in the first cohort. According to a later analysis, most CMV-associated TCR beta chains appeared to be HLA-restricted, and the HLA associations seemed to be driven largely by CMV exposure. In the study, some 180 TCR beta chains were listed as associated with cytomegalovirus. A few of the identified cytomegalovirus-associated TCR beta chains were confirmed in vitro to be specific for cytomegalovirus antigens. Because HLA typing was unavailable for some donors at each locus, only the typed subset was used in association tests. Cytomegalovirus status was reported to be diagnosed by the classifier with high specificity and sensitivity in both the original and validation cohorts. An association between a missense DCLRE1C variant and V-gene and J-gene trimming of TCR beta chains was found in a later genetic analysis and replicated in an independent cohort. The earlier analysis of a few hundred of the donors excluded seventeen rarely observed V segments, including chromosome 9 orphons, because counts were too low. Some IMGT-functional V segments, including TRBV6-2 and TRBV6-3, could not be distinguished by the 87-base-pair reads and were therefore excluded. Correlated functional status among segregating V segments might be attributable to linkage disequilibrium, but an unknown experimental factor could not be ruled out. Broadly in line with IMGT annotations, most TCR beta V segments showed up in productive rearrangements about 87% or about 30% of the time in an earlier analysis of about 500 of the donors.

V is pruned by 2 bases and J by 1 base, leaving 11 bases of the junction without a gene match. Taken from cysteine to phenylalanine, the CDR3 has 18 residues. The entry retains the CDR3 DNA only, 54 bases that are in frame from base 1. Receptor amplification or capture employed the immunoSEQ multiplex PCR assay. For the multiplex PCR, a mixture combining 60 forward primers for TCR Vbeta segments and 13 reverse primers for TCR Jbeta segments was used. A multiplex PCR assay on genomic DNA amplified the CDR3 region of rearranged TCR beta genes. On the Illumina HiSeq System, the amplified TCR beta libraries were sequenced as 87-base-pair reads. The authors processed their data as follows. A later analysis tallied approximately 87 million unique TCR beta chains across the 666 repertoires, and some 10 million of those chains were shared by two or more donors. Raw reads were error-corrected and collapsed into unique sequences with a nearest-neighbor algorithm that merged closely related sequences to remove PCR and sequencing errors. V, D and J gene segments were assigned by aligning CDR3 sequences to IMGT reference sequences. For a sequence to be retained, at least a six-nucleotide match to both a V gene segment and a J gene segment was required. Rearrangements were classified as productive when the CDR3 lacked stop codons and remained in frame with V and J, and all other rearrangements were classified as non-productive. Following IMGT convention, CDR3 was defined as the stretch from the second conserved V-encoded cysteine up to the conserved J-encoded phenylalanine. In an earlier analysis of around 570 of the donors, sequences lacking an unambiguous match to a single V gene segment were excluded. An earlier analysis of 587 of the donors classified V segments as functional when productive rearrangements were above 56.7% and as segregating when the standard deviation between donors was above 5%. A statistical classification framework was built to diagnose cytomegalovirus status from the catalog of TCR beta chain sequences. A later analysis assigned V and J genes by comparing TCR nucleotide sequences with IMGT/GENE-DB human TR gene sequences. Using the TCRdist pipeline, a later analysis assigned CDR3 sequences along with most-parsimonious VDJ recombination scenarios. In a later analysis, each TCR beta chain was defined by its CDR3 amino acid sequence together with its V-gene family, and reads lacking a unique V-gene family were excluded. A later analysis removed 600 or so highly shared, low-generation-probability nucleotide sequences to deal with suspected cross-contamination and a sequencing artifact. In a later analysis, a clonal expansion index for each public chain was calculated from normalized within-repertoire ranks of inferred template counts. Generation probabilities in a later analysis came from a VDJ recombination model fitted to out-of-frame rearrangements, and those results were checked against IGoR. A later analysis scored TCR-TCR, TCR-HLA and TCR-CMV co-occurrence with hypergeometric tests, applying a repertoire-size bias correction to TCR pairs. To estimate false discovery rates, a later analysis permuted the HLA or CMV assignments 20 times. In a later analysis, co-occurring TCRs were grouped using DBSCAN, and TCRdist sequence similarity was added for clustering within HLA-allele-positive subsets. Repertoires with fewer than 30,000 or more than 120,000 public chains were left out of co-occurrence clustering, as were five repertoires with anomalous nucleotide sharing. TCRdb limited this immuneACCESS table to in-frame rearrangements with V and J called. A share of clones is missing; checked studies link under half to unresolved V genes, and the rest is unexplained. V and J calls and clone size are those listed in that table; D and trimming were worked out from the DNA. Recorded for this sample are roughly 150,000 clones; around 80% of them occurred a single time. Approximately 1% of the sample belongs to the ten largest clones.

In total, 500 to 700 healthy bone marrow donors made up the cohort. All cohort members were sampled while nominally healthy, although unrecorded immune exposures were likely present. The donor tested CMV seronegative, placing the donor among the approximately 400 seronegative members of the cohort. Every donor gave a peripheral blood sample, and the peripheral blood mononuclear cells from that sample were used for TCR beta sequencing. Genomic DNA was extracted from the blood cell samples with the Qiagen DNeasy Blood Extraction Kit. As to this clone: The target of this receptor is not known. No much larger clonotype is one base removed from it; base qualities were not supplied.

This receptor chain uses TRBV5-7 and TRBJ1-4, with 7 bases aligning to TRBD1. TRBV5-7 is filed as an ORF, its function uncertain. The sequence was collected from a woman aged 35 to 49 in good health and CMV-seronegative. The specimen sequenced was PBMCs. This receptor has the CDR3 CASSLIGGARLTNEKLFF. The nucleotide sequence reads as follows: TGTGCCAGCAGCTTAATAGGGGGCGCGCGGCTAACTAATGAAAAACTGTTTTTT.